Detailed here is one TCR beta chain. The CDR3 has 14 amino acids. V lost 4 bases, J lost 5 bases, and 14 bases lay in between. Germline CDR1 is MDHEN and CDR2 is SYDVKM. The data are from a study of T cell changes during pregnancy in multiple sclerosis. The method was immunoSEQ multiplex PCR; TCRdb's version includes in-frame clones alone and lacks a portion of them. This sample has 40,000 to 50,000 clones; roughly 89% occur once, and the top ten carry 0.95% to 1.5%. The receptor's source is a female donor with multiple sclerosis, enrolled in a pregnancy study. The sample consisted of CD4+ T cells from peripheral blood mononuclear cells, taken in the first trimester of pregnancy. J is TRBJ1-1 and V is TRBV28, with D possibly TRBD1 on 6 matching bases. Here the CDR3 reads CASSSTGPWTEAFF. The CDR3 bases are TGTGCCAGCAGTTCAACAGGGCCGTGGACTGAAGCTTTCTTT.